This entry lists 20 T cell receptor beta chains sequenced from one sample in a study of cytomegalovirus exposure and HLA in healthy donors. Clones were sequenced by immunoSEQ multiplex PCR, and TCRdb holds only the in-frame ones, with some missing. The sample lists a few hundred thousand clones; approximately 86% were seen once. Sequencing used PBMCs. The origin of the receptors is a woman between 18 and 30 years old in good health and CMV-seronegative.

The chain combines TRBV28 with TRBJ1-3, with TRBD1 matching 8 bases. CDR3 length: 17 amino acids. With V trimmed by 2 bases and J by 4 bases, 10 bases remained unmatched. Germline V gene sequence: CDR1 MDHEN, CDR2 SYDVKM. The CDR3 reads CASSLGGTGRWGNTIYF. For the CDR3, the DNA is TGTGCCAGCAGTTTAGGGGGGACAGGTCGCTGGGGAAACACCATATATTTT.

The V call is TRBV7-6, the J call TRBJ2-1, with D uncertain. Per the germline V gene, CDR1 is SGHVS and CDR2 is FNYEAQ. This CDR3 contains 11 residues. Trimming took off 5 bases at V and 5 bases at J, with 4 bases between the two ends. This chain's CDR3 is CASSPHNEQFF. The CDR3 DNA reads as TGTGCCAGCAGCCCTCACAATGAGCAGTTCTTC.

This chain joins TRBV19 and TRBJ1-1; TRBD1 agrees at 7 bases. Germline assignment: CDR1 LNHDA and CDR2 SQIVND (reference sequence). The CDR3 runs 11 residues. Trimming removed 5 bases from V and 12 bases from J; junction bases left unmatched: 6. CDR3 nucleotide sequence: TGTGCCAGTAGTGTCCGACAGGGAACTTTCTTT. Translation gives CASSVRQGTFF.

This chain joins TRBV5-1 and TRBJ2-1, with 9 positions matching TRBD2. The CDR3 runs 15 residues. In germline, CDR1 is SGHRS, CDR2 YFSETQ. V dropped 3 bases and J dropped 7; count of bases not matched to a gene: 8. Here the CDR3 DNA reads TGCGCCAGCAGCTATAGCGGGAGAGGCCTTAATGAGCAGTTCTTC. Amino acids: CASSYSGRGLNEQFF.

V is TRBV11-1 and J is TRBJ2-1; D possibly corresponds to TRBD1 (6 bases). Germline-derived CDR1 and CDR2 are SGHAT and FQDESV (reference sequence). The CDR3 is made up of 15 amino acids. Trimming cost V 4 bases and J 3 bases, with 13 bases left between them. CDR3 loop: CASSSRTVVYNEQFF. The CDR3 DNA is TGTGCCAGCAGCTCACGGACAGTGGTCTACAATGAGCAGTTCTTC.

As DNA, the CDR3 is TGTGCCAGCAGCCAAGATTGGAGCTCTGGGGCCAACGTCCTGACTTTC. Residues: CASSQDWSSGANVLTF. This chain uses TRBV4-2 with TRBJ2-6, with D uncertain. The ends were cut back, 0 bases at V and 0 bases at J, with 6 bases in the middle. There are 16 residues in the CDR3. Germline CDR1 is LGHNA and CDR2 is YNFKEQ.

The chain carries TRBV28 and TRBJ2-1; 12 nucleotides match TRBD2. The CDR3 has 18 amino acids. Germline CDR1 and CDR2: MDHEN and SYDVKM. J gave up 7 bases and V 2 bases, and 12 bases lay outside the gene matches. The CDR3 sequence is CASSLPKTSGSKKNEQFF. Here the CDR3 DNA reads TGTGCCAGCAGTTTACCAAAGACTAGCGGGAGTAAGAAAAATGAGCAGTTCTTC.

This clone has just one count. This chain links TRBV4-2 with TRBJ2-1; TRBD2 might be the D (6 bases). CDR3 length: 15 residues. V lost 0 bases, J lost 5 bases, and 11 bases lay in between. The germline V gene has CDR1 LGHNA and CDR2 YNFKEQ. The CDR3 is CASSQDGTENNEQFF. Here the CDR3 DNA reads TGTGCCAGCAGCCAAGATGGGACTGAGAACAATGAGCAGTTCTTC.

V gene TRBV11-2 combines with J gene TRBJ2-7, with 11 nucleotides matching TRBD2. The V segment lost 5 bases and the J segment 3 bases; nucleotides outside the gene matches: 6. CDR3 length: 15 amino acids. Per germline, CDR1 SGHAT and CDR2 FQNNGV. The CDR3 DNA reads TGTGCCAGCAGCCCCGGACTAGCGGGTCTCTACGAGCAGTACTTC. Translation gives CASSPGLAGLYEQYF.

Only a few counts were recorded for this clone. Distinct nucleotide sequences in the sample also encode this CDR3. The V gene is TRBV6-5, the J gene TRBJ2-7; D might be TRBD1 (6 bases). The CDR3 has 14 residues. Per the germline V gene, CDR1 is MNHEY and CDR2 is SVGAGI. Between the trimmed V and J ends, which lost 0 bases and 2 bases, there was a span of 8 bases. The CDR3 nucleotides are TGTGCCAGCAGTTACTCGCCAGGGGCCTACGAGCAGTACTTC. It encodes CASSYSPGAYEQYF.

The chain joins TRBV2 to TRBJ1-5; D not certain. Trimming left V 6 bases short and J 5 bases short, with 17 bases between. The CDR3 sequence is 15 residues long. From germline, CDR1 is SNHLY and CDR2 FYNNEI. The CDR3 sequence is CASRPTRRRDQPQHF. CDR3 nucleotides: TGTGCCAGCAGACCAACCCGAAGGAGGGATCAGCCCCAGCATTTT.

The chain employs TRBV4-1 and TRBJ2-2, with 7 bases identical to TRBD1. The germline gives CDR1 MGHRA, CDR2 YSYEKL. The CDR3 extends over 15 amino acids. J gave up 3 bases and V 1 base, and 2 bases lay outside the gene matches. In DNA, the CDR3 is TGCGCCAGCAGCCAAGTAACAGGGGACACCGGGGAGCTGTTTTTT. Translation: CASSQVTGDTGELFF.

V gene TRBV5-4 combines with J gene TRBJ2-3; TRBD2 might be the D (6 bases). This CDR3 spans 14 amino acids. Trimming removed 1 base at V and 3 bases at J, with 9 bases between. Germline V gene lookup returns CDR1 SGHNT and CDR2 YYREEE (reference sequence). CDR3 sequence reads: CASSLRSGTDTQYF. In DNA, the CDR3 is TGTGCCAGCAGCTTGAGAAGCGGGACAGATACGCAGTATTTT.

This sequence joins TRBV30 and TRBJ1-1; 7 nucleotides match TRBD1. CDR1 and CDR2 (germline): GTSNPN, SVGIG (reference sequence). The V gene end was trimmed by 3 bases and the J gene end by 9 bases; junction bases not matched to a gene: 13. The CDR3 is 14 amino acids. In nucleotides, the CDR3 is TGTGCCTGGAGCCCGAGGAGGGGGCGCGTTAAAGCTTTCTTT. It yields the protein CAWSPRRGRVKAFF.

The chain is built from TRBV28 and TRBJ1-2; 8 nucleotides align to TRBD1. CDR1 and CDR2 from the germline V gene are MDHEN and SYDVKM. Germline trimming cut 5 bases from V and 0 bases from J; bases unmatched to any gene: 5. CDR3 length: 15 residues. CDR3 protein: CASSPPDRANYGYTF. DNA for the CDR3: TGTGCCAGCAGTCCCCCGGACAGGGCTAACTATGGCTACACCTTC.

The gene calls are TRBV19 and TRBJ2-7; D is ambiguous. The germline gives CDR1 LNHDA, CDR2 SQIVND (reference sequence). Between the trimmed V and J ends, which lost 6 bases and 6 bases, there was a span of 15 bases. CDR3 length equals 13 residues. CDR3 amino acids: CASSDNNGLEQYF. CDR3 bases: TGTGCCAGTAGCGACAATAACGGCCTCGAGCAGTACTTC. The full variable domain, with the rest looked up from reference TRBV19 and TRBJ2-7, is DGGITQSPKYLFRKEGQNVTLSCEQNLNHDAMYWYRQDPGQGLRLIYYSQIVNDFQKGDIAEGYSVSREKKESFPLTVTSAQKNPTAFYLCASSDNNGLEQYFGPGTRLTVT.

The J gene is TRBJ1-2, the V gene TRBV5-1; 7 nucleotides agree with TRBD1. The CDR3 has 13 residues. CDR1 is SGHRS and CDR2 is YFSETQ in the germline V gene. The ends lost 4 bases at V and 3 bases at J; junction bases unmatched: 3. CDR3 region: CASSPDRYYGYTF. As DNA, the CDR3 is TGCGCCAGCAGCCCGGACAGGTACTATGGCTACACCTTC.

This clone was observed a few times. The chain employs TRBV5-1 and TRBJ2-7, with 8 bases aligning to TRBD1. Germline V gene data show CDR1 as SGHRS and CDR2 as YFSETQ. This CDR3 comprises 16 residues. The trim removed 3 bases at V and 1 base at J, leaving 9 bases unmatched. Written as DNA, the CDR3 is TGCGCCAGCAGCTCGCTGGACAGGGAAGGGTCCTACGAGCAGTACTTC. Protein sequence: CASSSLDREGSYEQYF.

The chain carries TRBV6-5 and TRBJ1-3, with unresolved D. The ends were cut back, 0 bases at V and 2 bases at J, with 5 bases in the middle. From germline, CDR1 is MNHEY and CDR2 SVGAGI. The CDR3 has 14 amino acids. CDR3 loop: CASSYSSTGNTIYF. CDR3 in DNA: TGTGCCAGCAGTTACTCGAGTACTGGAAACACCATATATTTT.

The V gene is TRBV6-1, the J gene TRBJ2-7; 7 bases line up with TRBD1. Germline V gene data show CDR1 as MNHNS and CDR2 as SASEGT. J lost 3 bases, V lost 0 bases, and 8 bases had no gene match. The CDR3 consists of 16 residues. This CDR3 is CASSEARGTARYEQYF. CDR3 coding DNA: TGTGCCAGCAGTGAAGCGCGAGGGACAGCCCGCTACGAGCAGTACTTC.